This T cell receptor (beta chain) was sequenced in a study of shared clonotypes between healthy human individuals. Findings and limits, study-wide: Naive CD4 clonotypes were shared across a handful of donors at 4.5% to 6.5%. The small donor group covered limited genetic and exposure diversity.

For sorted subsets, approximately 0.2 ug DNA per replicate equaled some 27,000 T cell genomes. Some clones are missing from TCRdb's copy, which holds only in-frame ones; the method was immunoSEQ multiplex PCR. The repertoire holds some 2,500,000 clones, with 90% to 95% as singletons. Germline trimming cut 1 base from V and 4 bases from J; bases unmatched to any gene: 19. This CDR3 has 21 amino acids. Germline V CDR1 and CDR2: LGHNA, YSLEER. Worth noting for this clone: The antigen is not known.

Sequenced material: naive CD4+ T cells from PBMCs. Stated subset: CD45RA+ positively selected. The sequence derives from a man aged 18 to 30 in good health. Some clones in this sample may be carry-over from other donors' samples. The chain links TRBV4-3 to TRBJ2-1; TRBD2 matches at 10 bases. The CDR3 region has the DNA TGCGCCAGCAGCCAAGTGACGGTCGGGCCTAGCGGGAGATTAGAGTACAATGAGCAGTTCTTC. This gives the protein CASSQVTVGPSGRLEYNEQFF.